Included here is one T cell receptor (beta chain) sequence, with context. What it binds is unknown. Sample barcodes and UMIs were carried by the TCR alpha and TCR beta cDNA libraries that 5'RACE generated with constant-segment primers. A single record per CDR3 protein comes from TCRdb applying MiXCR to the 5' RACE reads. The table includes about 260,000 distinct CDR3 sequences, about 16% detected once. These data are taken from a study of T-cell memory formation after mild COVID-19. Study-level background: Clusters of TCRs were largely donor specific.

The germline V and J ends were trimmed by 0 bases and 5 bases, with 9 bases remaining between them. This CDR3 comprises 14 residues. CDR1 and CDR2 from the germline V gene are MNHEY and SVGAGI. Study-level points and caveats: A balance of CD4 and CD8 characterized clones contracting day 15 to 85, whereas later expanders leaned CD4+. Some clones that responded turned up in pre-infection memory, which suggests that cross-reactive memory joined in.

Sequencing used PBMCs or a T cell subset sorted from them (not recorded which). J is TRBJ2-3 and V is TRBV6-5; D unresolved. The source of this sequence is a man younger than 35 who had mild COVID-19 (a few samples of this study predate the infection). Cell type and time point are not known. As DNA, the CDR3 is TGTGCCAGCAGTTACTCGACAATTGGAGATACGCAGTATTTT. This codes for CASSYSTIGDTQYF.